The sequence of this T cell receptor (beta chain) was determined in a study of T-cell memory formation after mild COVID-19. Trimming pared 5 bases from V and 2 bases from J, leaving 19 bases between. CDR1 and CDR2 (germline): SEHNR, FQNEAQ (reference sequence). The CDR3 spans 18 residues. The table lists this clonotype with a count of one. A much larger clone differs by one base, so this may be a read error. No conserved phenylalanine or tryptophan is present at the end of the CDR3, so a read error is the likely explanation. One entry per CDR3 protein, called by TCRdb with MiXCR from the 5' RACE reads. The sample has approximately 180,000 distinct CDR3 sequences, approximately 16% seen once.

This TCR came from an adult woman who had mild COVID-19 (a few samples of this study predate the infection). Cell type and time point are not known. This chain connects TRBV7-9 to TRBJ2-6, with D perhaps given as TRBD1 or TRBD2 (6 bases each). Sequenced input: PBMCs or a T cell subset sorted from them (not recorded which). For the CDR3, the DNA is TGTGCCAGCAGCCCCGGACAGACGACGGGAGCTGGGGCCAACGTCCTGACTCTC. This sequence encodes CASSPGQTTGAGANVLTL.